This is a list of T cell receptor beta chains from one sample in a study of blood T cell repertoires in COVID-19. Measured with immunoSEQ multiplex PCR; TCRdb has only the in-frame clones, and not every one. The repertoire holds 95,000 to 110,000 clones, with more than 70% as singletons. The sequencing sample was made of peripheral blood. These receptors were taken from a human donor in a cohort sampled during active COVID-19. CDR3s include the opening cysteine and the closing phenylalanine or tryptophan. A D gene is named only where the DNA matches it firmly. For some rows the clone size is stated as once, few or many, or as a class when expanded; others skip it.

CDR3nt: TGTGCCAGCAGCTTAAAGGGGGACTCCTACAATGAGCAGTTCTTC
CDR3aa: CASSLKGDSYNEQFF
v_gene: TRBV7-9
abundance: few
j_gene: TRBJ2-1
d_gene: -

CDR3nt: TGTGCCACCAGTGATCCCGCGGGCTCTGGAAACACCATATATTTT
CDR3aa: CATSDPAGSGNTIYF
v_gene: TRBV24-1
abundance: -
j_gene: TRBJ1-3
d_gene: -

CDR3nt: TGTGCCAGCTCACCAACAGCGGGAGAACACGAGCAGTACTTC
CDR3aa: CASSPTAGEHEQYF
v_gene: TRBV18
abundance: -
j_gene: TRBJ2-7
d_gene: TRBD2

CDR3nt: TGTGCTAGTGGTTTGGACTCACTAGCGGGAGTCCCAGATACGCAGTATTTT
CDR3aa: CASGLDSLAGVPDTQYF
v_gene: TRBV12-5
abundance: -
j_gene: TRBJ2-3
d_gene: TRBD2

CDR3nt: TGTGCCAGCAGTTATCTCGGGGGGCCTGCTAATGAAAAACTGTTTTTT
CDR3aa: CASSYLGGPANEKLFF
v_gene: TRBV6-2/TRBV6-3
abundance: few
j_gene: TRBJ1-4
d_gene: -

CDR3nt: TGTGCCAGCAGCCAATGGAGGGCGAACACCGGGGAGCTGTTTTTT
CDR3aa: CASSQWRANTGELFF
v_gene: TRBV14
abundance: -
j_gene: TRBJ2-2
d_gene: -

CDR3nt: TGTGCCAGCAGTTACCTGACAGGGGTTGATGAAAAACTGTTTTTT
CDR3aa: CASSYLTGVDEKLFF
v_gene: TRBV6-5
abundance: few
j_gene: TRBJ1-4
d_gene: TRBD1

CDR3nt: TGTGCCAGCAGTTACACAGCCACCGGGGAGCTGTTTTTT
CDR3aa: CASSYTATGELFF
v_gene: TRBV6-5
abundance: once
j_gene: TRBJ2-2
d_gene: -

CDR3nt: TGTGCCAGCAGCTGGAGGGCTAGCGGGCTAACCACGGACAATGAGCAGTTCTTC
CDR3aa: CASSWRASGLTTDNEQFF
v_gene: TRBV5-6
abundance: -
j_gene: TRBJ2-1
d_gene: TRBD2

CDR3nt: TGTGCCAGCAGTTTCGGTACCGGGACAGGGCGAAAACTGTTTTTT
CDR3aa: CASSFGTGTGRKLFF
v_gene: TRBV6-5
abundance: -
j_gene: TRBJ1-4
d_gene: TRBD1

CDR3nt: TGTGCCAGCAGCCCACCTCGCGGATTCTACGAGCAGTACTTC
CDR3aa: CASSPPRGFYEQYF
v_gene: TRBV28
abundance: -
j_gene: TRBJ2-7
d_gene: -

CDR3nt: TGTGCCAGTAAGGGGGCTAGCAATCAGCCCCAGCATTTT
CDR3aa: CASKGASNQPQHF
v_gene: TRBV19
abundance: few
j_gene: TRBJ1-5
d_gene: TRBD1

CDR3nt: TGTGCCAGTAGTGTACTAGCGGGGTCTGGGGATGAGCAGTTCTTC
CDR3aa: CASSVLAGSGDEQFF
v_gene: TRBV19
abundance: -
j_gene: TRBJ2-1
d_gene: TRBD2

CDR3nt: TGTGCCAGCAGCTTTTCCGGAGGACAGGGCTCTGGCTACACCTTC
CDR3aa: CASSFSGGQGSGYTF
v_gene: TRBV11-2
abundance: few
j_gene: TRBJ1-2
d_gene: TRBD1

CDR3nt: TGCGCCAGCAGCCAAAACTTCTACAATGAGCAGTTCTTC
CDR3aa: CASSQNFYNEQFF
v_gene: TRBV4-1
abundance: -
j_gene: TRBJ2-1
d_gene: -

CDR3nt: TGTGCCAGCAGCTTAGGGGTTGTGGGCAACGAGCAGTACTTC
CDR3aa: CASSLGVVGNEQYF
v_gene: TRBV7-8
abundance: -
j_gene: TRBJ2-7
d_gene: -

CDR3nt: TGTGCCAGCAGTCTTCCGGGACAGGGGTACGAGCAGTACTTC
CDR3aa: CASSLPGQGYEQYF
v_gene: TRBV6-2/TRBV6-3
abundance: few
j_gene: TRBJ2-7
d_gene: TRBD1

CDR3nt: TGTGCCAGCAGCCTATTCGGGAGCTATGGCTACACCTTC
CDR3aa: CASSLFGSYGYTF
v_gene: TRBV27
abundance: -
j_gene: TRBJ1-2
d_gene: -

CDR3nt: TGTGCCAGCAGCCTTCCCGGGGGGACTGAAGCTTTCTTT
CDR3aa: CASSLPGGTEAFF
v_gene: TRBV6-5
abundance: -
j_gene: TRBJ1-1
d_gene: -

CDR3nt: TGTGCCTGGAGTGTAAGCGGGGGTAATTCACCCCTCCACTTT
CDR3aa: CAWSVSGGNSPLHF
v_gene: TRBV30
abundance: -
j_gene: TRBJ1-6
d_gene: -

CDR3nt: TGTGCCAGCAGTAGGGACAGTCTTAGCAATCAGCCCCAGCATTTT
CDR3aa: CASSRDSLSNQPQHF
v_gene: TRBV6-5
abundance: -
j_gene: TRBJ1-5
d_gene: TRBD1

CDR3nt: TGTGCCAGCAGCACCAGACAGGGGACCTACAATGAGCAGTTCTTC
CDR3aa: CASSTRQGTYNEQFF
v_gene: TRBV7-2
abundance: few
j_gene: TRBJ2-1
d_gene: TRBD1

CDR3nt: TGTGCCAGCAGCTTAGGGGACAGCAATGAAAAACTGTTTTTT
CDR3aa: CASSLGDSNEKLFF
v_gene: TRBV7-9
abundance: once
j_gene: TRBJ1-4
d_gene: TRBD1

CDR3nt: TGTGCCAGCAGCTTACGCCCGGATGGAGGGAATGGCTACACCTTC
CDR3aa: CASSLRPDGGNGYTF
v_gene: TRBV7-9
abundance: few
j_gene: TRBJ1-2
d_gene: -

CDR3nt: TGTGCCAGTAGTCCCGACAGGGGGGTGTTCGGACCCCTCCACTTT
CDR3aa: CASSPDRGVFGPLHF
v_gene: TRBV19
abundance: few
j_gene: TRBJ1-6
d_gene: TRBD1

CDR3nt: TGCGCCAGCAGCACCGATGGCAGAACGCGCGGGACCCAGTACTTC
CDR3aa: CASSTDGRTRGTQYF
v_gene: TRBV5-1
abundance: -
j_gene: TRBJ2-5
d_gene: -

CDR3nt: TGTGCCAGCAGCCGTATGGTGGCTAGCGTATCCTACAATGAGCAGTTCTTC
CDR3aa: CASSRMVASVSYNEQFF
v_gene: TRBV7-2
abundance: -
j_gene: TRBJ2-1
d_gene: -

CDR3nt: TGTGCCAGCAGTTGGGGCGGCCAAGAGACCCAGTACTTC
CDR3aa: CASSWGGQETQYF
v_gene: TRBV12-3/TRBV12-4
abundance: once
j_gene: TRBJ2-5
d_gene: -

CDR3nt: TGTGCCAGCAGCTTGGGTGGCGGCGGGATCTACGAGCAGTACTTC
CDR3aa: CASSLGGGGIYEQYF
v_gene: TRBV5-4
abundance: -
j_gene: TRBJ2-7
d_gene: -

CDR3nt: TGCGCCAGCAGCCAAGATAGGTCGGGAGGAGGCACAGATACGCAGTATTTT
CDR3aa: CASSQDRSGGGTDTQYF
v_gene: TRBV4-3
abundance: -
j_gene: TRBJ2-3
d_gene: TRBD2

CDR3nt: TGCAGCGTTGAAGGCCAGATGAACACTGAAGCTTTCTTT
CDR3aa: CSVEGQMNTEAFF
v_gene: TRBV29-1
abundance: -
j_gene: TRBJ1-1
d_gene: -

CDR3nt: TGTGCCAGCACCAGAGGGGGTGGCTACACCTTC
CDR3aa: CASTRGGGYTF
v_gene: TRBV7-9
abundance: once
j_gene: TRBJ1-2
d_gene: -

CDR3nt: TGTGCCTGGAATCTGGCGGGGACTGAAGCTTTCTTT
CDR3aa: CAWNLAGTEAFF
v_gene: TRBV30
abundance: once
j_gene: TRBJ1-1
d_gene: -

CDR3nt: TGTGCCAGCAGCGCAGCCGGGACAACGGGCACCGGGGAGCTGTTTTTT
CDR3aa: CASSAAGTTGTGELFF
v_gene: TRBV5-4
abundance: few
j_gene: TRBJ2-2
d_gene: -

CDR3nt: TGCGCCAGCAGCTCGGGACTAGCGGGAGGTCACGAGCAGTTCTTC
CDR3aa: CASSSGLAGGHEQFF
v_gene: TRBV5-1
abundance: -
j_gene: TRBJ2-1
d_gene: TRBD2

CDR3nt: TGTGCCAGCAGCTTCAGGAGCGGGAGGGCCGGTGGGACCCAGTACTTC
CDR3aa: CASSFRSGRAGGTQYF
v_gene: TRBV7-2
abundance: -
j_gene: TRBJ2-5
d_gene: TRBD2

CDR3nt: TGTGCCAGCAGTTTCAGACTGGGCGGGGAGCTGTTTTTT
CDR3aa: CASSFRLGGELFF
v_gene: TRBV12-3/TRBV12-4
abundance: -
j_gene: TRBJ2-2
d_gene: -